The 24 T cell receptor beta chains below come from one sample, sequenced in a study of fetal regulatory T cell absence and autoimmunity. Here immunoSEQ multiplex PCR was the method, and the copy in TCRdb shows in-frame clones only, minus some. This sample has more than 85,000 clones, with approximately 79% found just once. Specimen: pancreas tissue. All receptors come from a male donor with IPEX syndrome.

The rearrangement uses TRBV5-1 and TRBJ1-3, with D hard to call. Per germline, CDR1 SGHRS and CDR2 YFSETQ. The CDR3 is 16 residues long. V was pared by 0 bases and J by 0 bases, with 10 bases between. This chain's CDR3 is CASSLGLWASGNTIYF. The CDR3 DNA reads TGCGCCAGCAGCTTGGGGCTCTGGGCCTCTGGAAACACCATATATTTT.

The chain couples TRBV11-2 to TRBJ1-1, with D perhaps matching TRBD1 (5 bases). From germline, CDR1 is SGHAT and CDR2 FQNNGV. The CDR3 consists of 13 residues. V was clipped by 3 bases and J by 1 base, with 6 bases between them. CDR3 loop: CASSLGGNTEAFF. The CDR3 DNA reads TGTGCCAGCAGCTTGGGGGGGAACACTGAAGCTTTCTTT.

V gene TRBV6-1 combines with J gene TRBJ2-7, with TRBD2 matching over 8 bases. The CDR3 length is 14 residues. V shed 4 bases and J 6 bases; nucleotides not matched to a gene: 8. Germline values: CDR1 MNHNS, CDR2 SASEGT. In nucleotides, the CDR3 is TGTGCCAGCAGTGTCGGGGGGGTAGGAGCCGAGCAGTACTTC. It codes for CASSVGGVGAEQYF.

The rearrangement joins TRBV25-1 to TRBJ1-6; a possible D gene is TRBD1 (5 bases). V was trimmed by 0 bases and J by 8 bases, leaving 8 bases between them. Per the germline V gene, CDR1 is MGHDK and CDR2 is SYGVNS. The CDR3 is 14 amino acids. The CDR3 reads CASSEYGGDSPLHF. CDR3 bases: TGTGCCAGCAGTGAATATGGGGGGGATTCACCCCTCCACTTT. Supplemented by reference TRBV25-1 and TRBJ1-6, the full variable domain reads EADIYQTPRYLVIGTGKKITLECSQTMGHDKMYWYQQDPGMELHLIHYSYGVNSTEKGDLSSESTVSRIRTEHFPLTLESARPSHTSQYLCASSEYGGDSPLHFGNGTRLTVT.

The sample holds a few counts of this clone. This chain connects TRBV19 to TRBJ1-4; 9 bases are a match to TRBD1. CDR1 and CDR2 from the germline V gene are LNHDA and SQIVND (reference sequence). The length of the CDR3 is 14 residues. The trim removed 3 bases at V and 5 bases at J, leaving 1 base unmatched. CDR3 region: CASSIGTGNEKLFF. Written as DNA, the CDR3 is TGTGCCAGTAGTATCGGGACAGGGAATGAAAAACTGTTTTTT.

This clone was seen only once. J is TRBJ2-3 and V is TRBV5-6; the D gene could be TRBD1 or TRBD2 (5 bases each). V gave up 0 bases and J gave up 6 bases, with 11 bases separating them. This CDR3 has 14 residues. Germline V gene sequence: CDR1 SGHDT, CDR2 YYEEEE. The CDR3 DNA is TGTGCCAGCAGCTTGGGGGGGAGTTCTGATACGCAGTATTTT. This codes for CASSLGGSSDTQYF. Together with reference TRBV5-6 and TRBJ2-3, the CDR3 gives the full variable domain: DAGVTQSPTHLIKTRGQQVTLRCSPKSGHDTVSWYQQALGQGPQFIFQYYEEEERQRGNFPDRFSGHQFPNYSSELNVNALLLGDSALYLCASSLGGSSDTQYFGPGTRLTVL.

The rearrangement links TRBV19 to TRBJ1-1; 7 bases map to TRBD1. In germline, CDR1 is LNHDA, CDR2 SQIVND (reference sequence). The junction had 11 bases not matched to a gene; V was cut back by 8 bases and J by 5 bases. The CDR3 runs 14 residues. The CDR3 protein is CASGETGRHTEAFF. Here the CDR3 DNA reads TGTGCCAGTGGGGAGACAGGGAGACATACTGAAGCTTTCTTT.

The chain employs TRBV10-2 and TRBJ2-7; 8 bases match TRBD2. This CDR3 is built from 16 residues. Losses at the gene ends were 0 bases for V and 0 bases for J; bases not matched to a gene: 4. The V gene's germline CDR1 is WSHSY and CDR2 SAAADI. CDR3: CASSESGGGYSYEQYF. As DNA, the CDR3 is TGCGCCAGCAGTGAGTCGGGCGGGGGGTACTCCTACGAGCAGTACTTC.

This chain joins TRBV6-1 and TRBJ1-2, with D uncertain. Germline CDR1 reads MNHNS; CDR2 reads SASEGT. V was shortened by 0 bases and J by 5 bases, with 10 bases between the two germline ends. This CDR3 comprises 14 residues. The CDR3 region is CASSEARQLYGYTF. Here the CDR3 DNA reads TGTGCCAGCAGTGAAGCGCGGCAGCTTTATGGCTACACCTTC.

This clone was found once. This sequence joins TRBV5-1 and TRBJ2-1; D gene unclear. Germline V gene sequence: CDR1 SGHRS, CDR2 YFSETQ. V shed 5 bases and J shed 4 bases, with 13 bases lying between them. CDR3 length: 14 residues. Here the CDR3 reads CASSWASLYNEQFF. CDR3 coding DNA: TGCGCCAGCAGTTGGGCGTCCCTTTACAATGAGCAGTTCTTC.

J is TRBJ1-3 and V is TRBV7-9; D gene unclear. This CDR3 is 14 amino acids long. Deletions cut 1 base from V and 4 bases from J, with 8 bases between. Germline-derived CDR1 and CDR2 are SEHNR and FQNEAQ (reference sequence). DNA of the CDR3: TGTGCCAGCAGCTTAGGCCCTGCCGGAAACACCATATATTTT. This gives the protein CASSLGPAGNTIYF.

The chain joins TRBV19 to TRBJ2-5; TRBD2 aligns across 10 bases. CDR3 size: 14 residues. The V segment lost 2 bases and the J segment 7 bases; nucleotides outside the gene matches: 4. Looked up from germline, CDR1 is LNHDA and CDR2 is SQIVND (reference sequence). The CDR3 DNA sequence: TGTGCCAGTAGTATAAGCGGGGGGGCTGGGACCCAGTACTTC. This translates into CASSISGGAGTQYF.

The rearrangement uses TRBV6-6 and TRBJ2-7; D is unresolved. V was cut by 2 bases and J by 5 bases, with 7 bases left in between. This CDR3 has 12 amino acids. Germline V gene lookup returns CDR1 MNHNY and CDR2 SVGAGI (reference sequence). CDR3 DNA sequence: TGTGCCAGCAGTTACAGGACCGACGAGCAGTACTTC. It codes for CASSYRTDEQYF.

This rearrangement joins TRBV5-6 to TRBJ1-2, with 7 bases aligning to TRBD1. Germline lookup yields CDR1 SGHDT and CDR2 YYEEEE. This CDR3 comprises 16 residues. The junction had 9 bases not matched to a gene; V was cut back by 4 bases and J by 0 bases. In DNA, the CDR3 is TGTGCCAGCAGCCTTGACAGGGCTAGGGCTAACTATGGCTACACCTTC. This sequence encodes CASSLDRARANYGYTF.

V and J are TRBV4-1 and TRBJ2-1; the D is unclear. Trimming cost V 0 bases and J 4 bases, with 13 bases left between them. CDR1 and CDR2 (germline): MGHRA, YSYEKL. This CDR3 comprises 16 residues. The CDR3, as DNA: TGCGCCAGCAGCCAAGAGGTAGCCCTTCAATACAATGAGCAGTTCTTC. This translates into CASSQEVALQYNEQFF.

This chain joins TRBV19 and TRBJ1-2, with 11 bases aligning to TRBD1. The germline CDR1 and CDR2 sequences are LNHDA and SQIVND (reference sequence). CDR3 length: 14 residues. V trimming: 2 bases; J trimming: 7 bases; junction bases outside the gene matches: 3. CDR3 sequence: CASSINGQGAGYTF. The CDR3 nucleotides are TGTGCCAGTAGTATAAATGGACAGGGGGCTGGCTACACCTTC. The full variable domain, rest sourced from reference TRBV19 and TRBJ1-2, is DGGITQSPKYLFRKEGQNVTLSCEQNLNHDAMYWYRQDPGQGLRLIYYSQIVNDFQKGDIAEGYSVSREKKESFPLTVTSAQKNPTAFYLCASSINGQGAGYTFGSGTRLTVV.

This clone appeared once. The chain uses TRBV5-6 and TRBJ1-2, with unresolved D. The CDR3 has 13 amino acids. CDR1 and CDR2 (germline): SGHDT, YYEEEE. Trimming removed 0 bases at V and 1 base at J, with 4 bases between. The chain's CDR3 is CASSLAYNYGYTF. CDR3 bases: TGTGCCAGCAGCTTGGCTTATAACTATGGCTACACCTTC.

The chain has TRBV4-1 and TRBJ2-3; 7 bases match TRBD2. The CDR3 is 13 residues long. The germline V gene encodes CDR1 MGHRA and CDR2 YSYEKL. With 0 bases clipped from V and 6 bases from J, the junction kept 0 bases outside the gene matches. This CDR3 reads CASSQEAGDTQYF. CDR3 nucleotide sequence: TGCGCCAGCAGCCAAGAAGCGGGGGATACGCAGTATTTT.

The table lists this clone with a count of one. The genes are TRBV20-1 and TRBJ2-5; unclear D gene. CDR1 and CDR2 (germline): DFQATT, SNEGSKA (reference sequence). V was trimmed by 6 bases and J by 7 bases, leaving 9 bases between them. The CDR3 loop spans 10 amino acids. CDR3 residues: CSARSLTQYF. The CDR3 DNA sequence: TGCAGTGCCCGATCTTTGACCCAGTACTTC.

As regards this clone: Distinct nucleotide sequences in the sample also encode this CDR3. The genes are TRBV2 and TRBJ1-5, with unresolved D. The CDR3 covers 14 residues. Trimming left V 1 base short and J 0 bases short, with 4 bases between. Looked up from germline, CDR1 is SNHLY and CDR2 is FYNNEI. The CDR3 protein is CASSEGHSNQPQHF. The CDR3 region has the DNA TGTGCCAGCAGTGAAGGGCATAGCAATCAGCCCCAGCATTTT.

In DNA, the CDR3 is TGTGCCAGCAGCTTCAGACAGGGGTTTGGGGAGCAGTACTTC. Protein sequence: CASSFRQGFGEQYF. The chain links TRBV5-4 to TRBJ2-7; 8 nucleotides line up with TRBD1. V shed 2 bases and J 7 bases; nucleotides not matched to a gene: 8. The CDR3 is 14 amino acids. In germline, CDR1 is SGHNT, CDR2 YYREEE (reference sequence).

The V call is TRBV27, the J call TRBJ2-1; the D gene is possibly TRBD2 (6 bases). V was shortened by 5 bases and J by 4 bases, with 12 bases between the two germline ends. Germline CDR1 MNHEY, CDR2 SMNVEV (reference sequence). The length of the CDR3 is 14 residues. The CDR3 reads CASSPGLSYNEQFF. CDR3 bases: TGTGCCAGCAGTCCGGGACTTTCTTACAATGAGCAGTTCTTC.

This clone was observed once. The chain joins TRBV4-1 to TRBJ2-2; the D is unclear. Germline loops: CDR1 MGHRA, CDR2 YSYEKL. CDR3 length equals 12 residues. V was cut by 4 bases and J by 8 bases, with 8 bases left in between. The CDR3 region has the DNA TGCGCCAGCAGCCTAAGTCGGGGGGAGCTGTTTTTT. It yields the protein CASSLSRGELFF.

This chain uses TRBV19 with TRBJ1-2, with 10 bases identical to TRBD1. CDR3 length equals 14 residues. V was clipped by 7 bases and J by 7 bases; unmatched bases: 9. Germline CDR1 LNHDA, CDR2 SQIVND (reference sequence). CDR3 in amino acids: CASTRQGATGGYTF. CDR3 nucleotides: TGTGCCAGTACCAGACAGGGGGCGACTGGTGGCTACACCTTC.